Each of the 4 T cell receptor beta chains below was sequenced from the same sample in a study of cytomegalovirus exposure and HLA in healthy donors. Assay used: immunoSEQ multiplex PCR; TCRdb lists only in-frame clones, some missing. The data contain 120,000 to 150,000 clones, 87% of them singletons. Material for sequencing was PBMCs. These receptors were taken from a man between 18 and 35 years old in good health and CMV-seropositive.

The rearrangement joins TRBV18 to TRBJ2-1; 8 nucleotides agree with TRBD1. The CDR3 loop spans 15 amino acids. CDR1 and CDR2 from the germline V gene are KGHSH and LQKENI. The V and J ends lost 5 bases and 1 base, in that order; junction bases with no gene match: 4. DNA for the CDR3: TGTGCCAGCTCAGCGACAGGGGTGTCCTACAATGAGCAGTTCTTC. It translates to CASSATGVSYNEQFF.

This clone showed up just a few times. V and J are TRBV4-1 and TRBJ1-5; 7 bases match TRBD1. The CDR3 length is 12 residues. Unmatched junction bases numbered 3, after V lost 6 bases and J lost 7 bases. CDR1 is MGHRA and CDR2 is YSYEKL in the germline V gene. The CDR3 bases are TGCGCCAGCAGTCAGGGGGGACAGCCCCAGCATTTT. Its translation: CASSQGGQPQHF.

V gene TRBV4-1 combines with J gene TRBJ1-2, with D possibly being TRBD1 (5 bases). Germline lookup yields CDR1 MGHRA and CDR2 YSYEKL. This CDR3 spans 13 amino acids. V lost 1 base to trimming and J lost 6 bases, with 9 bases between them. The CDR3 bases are TGCGCCAGCAGCCAAGGGACACCGGATGGCTACACCTTC. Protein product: CASSQGTPDGYTF.

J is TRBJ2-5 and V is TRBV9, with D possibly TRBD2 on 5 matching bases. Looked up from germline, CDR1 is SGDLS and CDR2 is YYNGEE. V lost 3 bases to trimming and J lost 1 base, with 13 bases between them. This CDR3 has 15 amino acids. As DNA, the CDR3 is TGTGCCAGCAGCGGGGGTCGGGGTGTCCAAGAGACCCAGTACTTC. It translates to CASSGGRGVQETQYF.